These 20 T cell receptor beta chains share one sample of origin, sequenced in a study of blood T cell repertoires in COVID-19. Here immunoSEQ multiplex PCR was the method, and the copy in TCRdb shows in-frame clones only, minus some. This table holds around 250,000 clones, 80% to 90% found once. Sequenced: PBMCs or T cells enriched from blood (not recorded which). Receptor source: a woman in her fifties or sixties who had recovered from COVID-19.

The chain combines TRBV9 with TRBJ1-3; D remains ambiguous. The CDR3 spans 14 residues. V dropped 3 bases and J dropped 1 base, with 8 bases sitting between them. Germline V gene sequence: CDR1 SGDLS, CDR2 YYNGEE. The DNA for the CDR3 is TGTGCCAGCAGCGCCCGAGATTCTGGAAACACCATATATTTT. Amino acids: CASSARDSGNTIYF.

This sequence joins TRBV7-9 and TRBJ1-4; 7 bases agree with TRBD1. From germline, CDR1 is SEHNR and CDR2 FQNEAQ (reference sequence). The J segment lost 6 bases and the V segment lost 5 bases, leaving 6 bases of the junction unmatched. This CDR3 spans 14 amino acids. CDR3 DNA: TGTGCCAGCAGCCCCACGACAGGGTATGAAAAACTGTTTTTT. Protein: CASSPTTGYEKLFF. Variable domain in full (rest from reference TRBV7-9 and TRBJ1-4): DTGVSQNPRHKITKRGQNVTFRCDPISEHNRLYWYRQTLGQGPEFLTYFQNEAQLEKSRLLSDRFSAERPKGSFSTLEIQRTEQGDSAMYLCASSPTTGYEKLFFGSGTQLSVL.

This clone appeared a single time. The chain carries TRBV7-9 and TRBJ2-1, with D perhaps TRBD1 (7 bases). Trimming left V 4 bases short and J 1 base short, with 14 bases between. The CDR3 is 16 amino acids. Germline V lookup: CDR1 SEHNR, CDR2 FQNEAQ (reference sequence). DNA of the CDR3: TGTGCCAGCAGCTCCCTGACAGGGAGGTCCTACAATGAGCAGTTCTTC. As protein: CASSSLTGRSYNEQFF.

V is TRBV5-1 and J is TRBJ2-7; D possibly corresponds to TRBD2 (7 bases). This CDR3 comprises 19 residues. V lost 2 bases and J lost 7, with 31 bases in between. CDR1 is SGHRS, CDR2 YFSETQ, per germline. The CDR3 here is CASSLQGSSGPRTRGEQYF. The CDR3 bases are TGCGCCAGCAGCTTACAGGGAAGTAGTGGTCCACGGACTAGGGGAGAGCAGTACTTC.

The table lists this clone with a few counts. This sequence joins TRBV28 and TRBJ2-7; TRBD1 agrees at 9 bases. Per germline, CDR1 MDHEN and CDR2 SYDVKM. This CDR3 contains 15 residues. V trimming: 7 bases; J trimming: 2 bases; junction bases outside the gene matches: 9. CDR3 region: CASTSWTGATYEQYF. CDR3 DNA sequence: TGTGCCAGCACGTCTTGGACAGGGGCCACCTACGAGCAGTACTTC.

For the CDR3, the DNA is TGTGCCAGCAGCACTCCAGGGGGCTTCAATCAGCCCCAGCATTTT. Encoded protein: CASSTPGGFNQPQHF. The V and J genes are TRBV28 and TRBJ1-5, with 8 bases aligning to TRBD1. The CDR3 sequence is 15 residues long. Germline CDR1 and CDR2: MDHEN and SYDVKM. V shed 6 bases and J 3 bases; nucleotides not matched to a gene: 7.

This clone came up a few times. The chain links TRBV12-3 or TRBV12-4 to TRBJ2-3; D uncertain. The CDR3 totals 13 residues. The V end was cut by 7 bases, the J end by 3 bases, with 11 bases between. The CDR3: CASTLLVTDTQYF. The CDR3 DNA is TGTGCCAGCACCCTACTGGTAACAGATACGCAGTATTTT.

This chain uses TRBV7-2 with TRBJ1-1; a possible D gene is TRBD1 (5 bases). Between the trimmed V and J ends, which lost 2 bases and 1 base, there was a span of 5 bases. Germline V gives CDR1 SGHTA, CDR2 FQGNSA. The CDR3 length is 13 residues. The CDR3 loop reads CASSLQGNTEAFF. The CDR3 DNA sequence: TGTGCCAGCAGCTTACAGGGGAACACTGAAGCTTTCTTT.

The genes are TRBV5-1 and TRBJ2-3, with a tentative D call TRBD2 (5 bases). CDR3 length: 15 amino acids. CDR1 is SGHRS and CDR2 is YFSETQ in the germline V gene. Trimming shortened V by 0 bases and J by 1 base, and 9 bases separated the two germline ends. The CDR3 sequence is CASSLGPSRTDTQYF. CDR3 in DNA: TGCGCCAGCAGCTTGGGTCCTAGCCGCACAGATACGCAGTATTTT. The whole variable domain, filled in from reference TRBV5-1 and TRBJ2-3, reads KAGVTQTPRYLIKTRGQQVTLSCSPISGHRSVSWYQQTPGQGLQFLFEYFSETQRNKGNFPGRFSGRQFSNSRSEMNVSTLELGDSALYLCASSLGPSRTDTQYFGPGTRLTVL.

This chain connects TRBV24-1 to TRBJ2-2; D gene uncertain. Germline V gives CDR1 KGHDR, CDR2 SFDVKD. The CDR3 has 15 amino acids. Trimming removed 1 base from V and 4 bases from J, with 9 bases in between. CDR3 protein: CATSDFTAGTGELFF. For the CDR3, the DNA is TGTGCCACCAGTGATTTTACCGCCGGCACCGGGGAGCTGTTTTTT.

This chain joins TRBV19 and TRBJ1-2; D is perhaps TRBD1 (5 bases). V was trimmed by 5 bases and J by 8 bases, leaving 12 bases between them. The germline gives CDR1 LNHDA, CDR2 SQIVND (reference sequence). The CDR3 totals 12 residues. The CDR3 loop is CASSVGGRGYTF. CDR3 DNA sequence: TGTGCCAGTAGTGTCGGGGGACGGGGCTACACCTTC. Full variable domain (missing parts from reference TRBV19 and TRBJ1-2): DGGITQSPKYLFRKEGQNVTLSCEQNLNHDAMYWYRQDPGQGLRLIYYSQIVNDFQKGDIAEGYSVSREKKESFPLTVTSAQKNPTAFYLCASSVGGRGYTFGSGTRLTVV.

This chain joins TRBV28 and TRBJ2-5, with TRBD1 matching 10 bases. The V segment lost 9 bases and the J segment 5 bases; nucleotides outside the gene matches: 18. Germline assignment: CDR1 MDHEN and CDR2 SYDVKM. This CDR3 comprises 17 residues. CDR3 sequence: CASRLSTGQGIGETQYF. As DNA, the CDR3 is TGTGCCAGTAGACTCTCTACGGGACAGGGGATTGGGGAGACCCAGTACTTC. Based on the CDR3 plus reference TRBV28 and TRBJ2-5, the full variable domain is DVKVTQSSRYLVKRTGEKVFLECVQDMDHENMFWYRQDPGLGLRLIYFSYDVKMKEKGDIPEGYSVSREKKERFSLILESASTNQTSMYLCASRLSTGQGIGETQYFGPGTRLLVL.

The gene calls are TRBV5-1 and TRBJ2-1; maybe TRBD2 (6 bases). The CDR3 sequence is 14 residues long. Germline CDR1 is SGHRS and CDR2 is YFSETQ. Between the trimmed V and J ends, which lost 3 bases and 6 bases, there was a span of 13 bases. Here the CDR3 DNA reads TGCGCCAGCAGCTCGCTGGGAGGAGCCAATGAGCAGTTCTTC. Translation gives CASSSLGGANEQFF. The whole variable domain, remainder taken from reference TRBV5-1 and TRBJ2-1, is KAGVTQTPRYLIKTRGQQVTLSCSPISGHRSVSWYQQTPGQGLQFLFEYFSETQRNKGNFPGRFSGRQFSNSRSEMNVSTLELGDSALYLCASSSLGGANEQFFGPGTRLTVL.

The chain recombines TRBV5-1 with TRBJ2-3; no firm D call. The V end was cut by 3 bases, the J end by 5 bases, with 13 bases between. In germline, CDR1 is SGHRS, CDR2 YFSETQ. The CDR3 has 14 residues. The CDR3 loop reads CASSWSRSGDTQYF. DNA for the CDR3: TGCGCCAGCAGCTGGAGCCGCAGTGGAGATACGCAGTATTTT.

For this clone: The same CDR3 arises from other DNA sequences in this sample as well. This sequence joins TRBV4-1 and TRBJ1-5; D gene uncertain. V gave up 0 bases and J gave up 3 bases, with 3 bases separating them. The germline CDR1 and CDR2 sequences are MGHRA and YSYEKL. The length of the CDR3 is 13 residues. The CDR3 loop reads CASSQDNNQPQHF. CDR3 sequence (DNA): TGCGCCAGCAGCCAAGATAACAATCAGCCCCAGCATTTT.

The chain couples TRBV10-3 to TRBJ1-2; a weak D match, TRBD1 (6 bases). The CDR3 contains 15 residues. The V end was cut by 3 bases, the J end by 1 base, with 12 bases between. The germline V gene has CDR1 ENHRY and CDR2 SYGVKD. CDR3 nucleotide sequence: TGTGCCATCAGTGATTATGGACAGTTTAACTATGGCTACACCTTC. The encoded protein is CAISDYGQFNYGYTF.

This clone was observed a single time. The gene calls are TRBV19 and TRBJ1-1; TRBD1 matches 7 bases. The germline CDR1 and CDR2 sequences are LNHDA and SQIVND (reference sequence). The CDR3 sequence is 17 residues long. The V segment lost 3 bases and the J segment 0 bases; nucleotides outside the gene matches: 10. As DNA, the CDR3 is TGTGCCAGTAGTATGGTAAGGGACAGATCTATGAACACTGAAGCTTTCTTT. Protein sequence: CASSMVRDRSMNTEAFF.

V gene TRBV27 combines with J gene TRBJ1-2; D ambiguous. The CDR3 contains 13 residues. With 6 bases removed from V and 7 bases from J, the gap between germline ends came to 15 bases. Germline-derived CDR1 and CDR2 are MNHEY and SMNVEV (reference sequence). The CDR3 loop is CASSQAGILGYTF. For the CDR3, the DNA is TGTGCCAGCAGCCAGGCGGGGATACTTGGCTACACCTTC.

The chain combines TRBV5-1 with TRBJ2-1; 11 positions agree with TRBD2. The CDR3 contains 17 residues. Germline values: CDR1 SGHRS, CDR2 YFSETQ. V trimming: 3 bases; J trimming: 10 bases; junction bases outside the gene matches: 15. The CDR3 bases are TGCGCCAGCAGCTCGAACCTGGGACTAGCGGCCGGGGAGGAGCAGTTCTTC. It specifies CASSSNLGLAAGEEQFF. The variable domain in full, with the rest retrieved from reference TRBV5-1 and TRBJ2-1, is KAGVTQTPRYLIKTRGQQVTLSCSPISGHRSVSWYQQTPGQGLQFLFEYFSETQRNKGNFPGRFSGRQFSNSRSEMNVSTLELGDSALYLCASSSNLGLAAGEEQFFGPGTRLTVL.

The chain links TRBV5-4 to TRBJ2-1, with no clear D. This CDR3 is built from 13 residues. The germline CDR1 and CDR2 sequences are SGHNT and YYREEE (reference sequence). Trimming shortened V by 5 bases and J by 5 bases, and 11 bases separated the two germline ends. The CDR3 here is CASRRTLDNEQFF. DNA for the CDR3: TGTGCCAGCAGACGTACCCTAGACAATGAGCAGTTCTTC.